This is a list of T cell receptor beta chains from one sample in a study of spatial heterogeneity in lung cancer. TCRdb re-called the 5' RACE reads through MiXCR, storing one row per CDR3 protein. The sample holds under 150,000 distinct CDR3 sequences, approximately 10% seen once. The specimen was PBMCs, collected at follow-up. All receptors come from a female donor with early-stage non-small cell lung cancer. CDR3s include the opening cysteine and the closing phenylalanine or tryptophan. A D gene is named only where the DNA matches it firmly. Clone size is given for some rows only: seen once, a few or many times, or a class if the clone is expanded.

j_gene,abundance,d_gene,v_gene,CDR3nt,CDR3aa
TRBJ2-7,many,NA,TRBV20-1,TGCAGTGCTAGAGATAAGTACGAGCAGTACTTC,CSARDKYEQYF
TRBJ2-7,many,TRBD2,TRBV2,TGTGCCAGCAGGGGGACTAGCGGGAGAAGGAAGCAGTACTTC,CASRGTSGRRKQYF
TRBJ2-1,NA,TRBD1,TRBV6-2/TRBV6-3,TGTGCCAGCAGTGACAATCTCGGACAGGGGGTCTTC,CASSDNLGQGVF
TRBJ2-2,NA,NA,TRBV3-1,TGTGCCAGCAGCCAAGAAGGTACGGACCGAAAGCTGTTTTTT,CASSQEGTDRKLFF
TRBJ2-5,NA,TRBD1,TRBV29-1,TGCAGCGTTGACAGGGGGCGTGAGACCCAGTACTTC,CSVDRGRETQYF
TRBJ1-3,many,NA,TRBV20-1,TGCAGTGCTAGGAACTCGTACTCCGGGATCGGAAACACCATATATTTT,CSARNSYSGIGNTIYF
TRBJ1-1,many,NA,TRBV11-2,TGTGCCAGCAGCTTAGAGGTAGGAGAAGCTTTCTTT,CASSLEVGEAFF
TRBJ2-3,few,NA,TRBV5-1,TGCGCCAGCAGGGGACCTAGCACAGATACGCAGTATTTT,CASRGPSTDTQYF
TRBJ2-1,NA,NA,TRBV2,TGTGCCAGCTTCGTAGGAGCGGTACAGGACTCCTCTAACAATGAGCAGTTCTTC,CASFVGAVQDSSNNEQFF
TRBJ2-7,few,NA,TRBV7-9,TGTGCCAGCAGCACAGCGGTACCTAGCTCCTACGAGCAGTACTTC,CASSTAVPSSYEQYF
TRBJ1-1,many,NA,TRBV27,TGTGCCAGCAGTTTATACCAGGGCGGCACTGAAGCTTTCTTT,CASSLYQGGTEAFF
TRBJ2-4,NA,TRBD1,TRBV28,TGTGCCAGCAGTTTCTCAGGGACAGGGGGAAACATTCAGTACTTC,CASSFSGTGGNIQYF
TRBJ2-1,many,NA,TRBV7-8,TGTGCCAGCAGCTTAAGGTTGAGAAATAGGGGTGATTCGAATGAGCAGTTCTTC,CASSLRLRNRGDSNEQFF
TRBJ2-3,NA,NA,TRBV11-3,TGTGCCAGCAGCTCCTCTGTAAGCACAGATACGCAGTATTTT,CASSSSVSTDTQYF